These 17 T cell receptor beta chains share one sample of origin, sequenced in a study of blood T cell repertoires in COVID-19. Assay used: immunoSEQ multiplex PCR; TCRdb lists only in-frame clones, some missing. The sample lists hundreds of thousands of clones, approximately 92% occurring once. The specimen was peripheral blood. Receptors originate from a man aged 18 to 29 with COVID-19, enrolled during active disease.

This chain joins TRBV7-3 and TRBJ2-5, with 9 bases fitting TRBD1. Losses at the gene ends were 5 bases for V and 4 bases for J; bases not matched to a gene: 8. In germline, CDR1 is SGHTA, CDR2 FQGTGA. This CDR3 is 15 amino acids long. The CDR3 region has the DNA TGTGCCAGCAGCCCCGAACCGGGACAGGGAGAGACCCAGTACTTC. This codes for CASSPEPGQGETQYF. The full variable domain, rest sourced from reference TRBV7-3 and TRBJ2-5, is GAGVSQTPSNKVTEKGKYVELRCDPISGHTALYWYRQSLGQGPEFLIYFQGTGAADDSGLPNDRFFAVRPEGSVSTLKIQRTERGDSAVYLCASSPEPGQGETQYFGPGTRLLVL.

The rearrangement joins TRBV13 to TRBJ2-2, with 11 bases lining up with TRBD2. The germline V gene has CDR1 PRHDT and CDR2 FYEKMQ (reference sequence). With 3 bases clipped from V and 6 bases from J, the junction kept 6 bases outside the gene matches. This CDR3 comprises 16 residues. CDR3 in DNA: TGTGCCAGCAGCTTCCCGGGACTAGCGGCCGCCGGGGAGCTGTTTTTT. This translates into CASSFPGLAAAGELFF.

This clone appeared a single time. CDR3 amino acids: CASRLFLLRERAHNEQFF. CDR3 nucleotides: TGTGCCAGCCGGTTATTTCTGCTCCGGGAAAGGGCCCACAATGAGCAGTTCTTC. The V and J genes are TRBV5-6 and TRBJ2-1, with D perhaps matching TRBD2 (5 bases). CDR1 and CDR2 from the germline V gene are SGHDT and YYEEEE. V was trimmed by 7 bases and J by 5 bases, leaving 28 bases between them. This CDR3 contains 18 residues.

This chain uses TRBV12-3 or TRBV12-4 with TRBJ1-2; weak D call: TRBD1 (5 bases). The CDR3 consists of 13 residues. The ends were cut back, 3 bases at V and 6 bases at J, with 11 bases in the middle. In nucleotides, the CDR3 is TGTGCCAGCAGTTTCGGGGGGAACCATGGCTACACCTTC. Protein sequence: CASSFGGNHGYTF.

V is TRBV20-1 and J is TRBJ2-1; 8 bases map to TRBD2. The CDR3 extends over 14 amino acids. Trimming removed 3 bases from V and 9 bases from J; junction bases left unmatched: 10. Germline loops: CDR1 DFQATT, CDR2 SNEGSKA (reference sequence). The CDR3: CSASRAGGLGEQFF. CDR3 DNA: TGCAGTGCTAGTAGGGCGGGGGGCCTCGGTGAGCAGTTCTTC.

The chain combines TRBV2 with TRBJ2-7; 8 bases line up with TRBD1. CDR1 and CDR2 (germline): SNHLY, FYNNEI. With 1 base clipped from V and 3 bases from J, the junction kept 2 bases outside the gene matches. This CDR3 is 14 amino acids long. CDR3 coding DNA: TGTGCCAGCAGTGAAGGGACAGGGATCTACGAGCAGTACTTC. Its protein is CASSEGTGIYEQYF.

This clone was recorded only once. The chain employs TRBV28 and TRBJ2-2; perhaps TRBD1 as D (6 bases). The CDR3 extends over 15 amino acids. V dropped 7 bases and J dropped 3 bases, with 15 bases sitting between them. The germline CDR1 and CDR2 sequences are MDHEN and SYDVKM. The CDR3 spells CASTPQGRYTGELFF. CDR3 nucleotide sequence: TGTGCCAGCACTCCGCAGGGGCGGTACACCGGGGAGCTGTTTTTT.

CDR3 nucleotide sequence: TGTGCCAGCAGCGTAGACGGGGGGTCTCCAGATACGCAGTATTTT. It codes for CASSVDGGSPDTQYF. The V and J genes are TRBV9 and TRBJ2-3; 7 bases match TRBD2. This CDR3 has 15 amino acids. Trimming removed 0 bases from V and 4 bases from J; junction bases left unmatched: 5. The germline V gene encodes CDR1 SGDLS and CDR2 YYNGEE.

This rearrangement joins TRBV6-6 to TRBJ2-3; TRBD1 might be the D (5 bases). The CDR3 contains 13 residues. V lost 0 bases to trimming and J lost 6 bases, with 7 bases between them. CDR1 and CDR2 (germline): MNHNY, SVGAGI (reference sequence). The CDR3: CASSYSDTDTQYF. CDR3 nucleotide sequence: TGTGCCAGCAGTTACTCGGACACCGATACGCAGTATTTT.

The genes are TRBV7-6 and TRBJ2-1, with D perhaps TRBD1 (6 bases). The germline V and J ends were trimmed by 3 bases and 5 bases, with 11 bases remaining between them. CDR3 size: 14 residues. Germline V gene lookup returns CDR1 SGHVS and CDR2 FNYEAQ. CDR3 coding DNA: TGTGCCAGCAGCTTTGGGAACAGGGACAATGAGCAGTTCTTC. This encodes CASSFGNRDNEQFF.

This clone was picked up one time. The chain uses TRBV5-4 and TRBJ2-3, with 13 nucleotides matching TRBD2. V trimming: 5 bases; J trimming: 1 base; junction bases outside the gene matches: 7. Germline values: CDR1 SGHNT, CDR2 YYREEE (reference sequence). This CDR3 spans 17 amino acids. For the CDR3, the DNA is TGTGCCAGCAGTAGACTAGCGGGAGGATTTGGCACAGATACGCAGTATTTT. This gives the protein CASSRLAGGFGTDTQYF.

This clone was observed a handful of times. CDR3 protein: CASSKRTGVDTEAFF. In DNA form, the CDR3 reads TGTGCCAGCAGTAAGAGGACAGGGGTGGACACTGAAGCTTTCTTT. The V call is TRBV25-1, the J call TRBJ1-1, with TRBD1 matching over 9 bases. After removal of 5 bases from V and 3 bases from J, the junction contained 7 bases not matched to a gene. The germline V gene has CDR1 MGHDK and CDR2 SYGVNS. CDR3 length: 15 amino acids.

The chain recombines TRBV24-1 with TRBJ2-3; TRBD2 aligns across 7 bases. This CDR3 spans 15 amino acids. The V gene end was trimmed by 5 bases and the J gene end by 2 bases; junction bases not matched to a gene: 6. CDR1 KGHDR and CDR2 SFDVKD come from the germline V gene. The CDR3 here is CATSVGLADTDTQYF. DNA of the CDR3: TGTGCCACCAGTGTTGGGCTAGCGGACACAGATACGCAGTATTTT.

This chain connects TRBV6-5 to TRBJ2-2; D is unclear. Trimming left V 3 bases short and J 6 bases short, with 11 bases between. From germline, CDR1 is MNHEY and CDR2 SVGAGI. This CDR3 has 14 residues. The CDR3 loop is CASSYYRSPGELFF. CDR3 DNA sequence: TGTGCCAGCAGTTATTACAGAAGCCCCGGGGAGCTGTTTTTT.

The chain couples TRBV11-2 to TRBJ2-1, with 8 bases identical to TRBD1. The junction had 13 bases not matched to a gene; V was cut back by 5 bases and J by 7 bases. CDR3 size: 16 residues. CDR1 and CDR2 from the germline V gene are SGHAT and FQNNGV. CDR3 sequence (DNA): TGTGCCAGCAGCCACGGATACCAGGGGGCAAGGAATGAGCAGTTCTTC. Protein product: CASSHGYQGARNEQFF.

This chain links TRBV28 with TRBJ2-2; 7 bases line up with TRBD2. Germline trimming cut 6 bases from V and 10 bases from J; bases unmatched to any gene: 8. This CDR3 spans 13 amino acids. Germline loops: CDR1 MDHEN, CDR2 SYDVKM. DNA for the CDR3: TGTGCCAGCAGAAGTCCTCTAGCGGAGGAGCTGTTTTTT. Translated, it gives CASRSPLAEELFF.

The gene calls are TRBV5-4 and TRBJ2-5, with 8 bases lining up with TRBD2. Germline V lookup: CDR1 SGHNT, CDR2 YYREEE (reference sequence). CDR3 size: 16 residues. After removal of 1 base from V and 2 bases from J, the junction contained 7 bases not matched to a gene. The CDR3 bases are TGTGCCAGCAGCTTGTTTTTGGCTAGCGGGCAAGAGACCCAGTACTTC. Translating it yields CASSLFLASGQETQYF.